One and the same sample provided the 2 T cell receptor beta chains below, sequenced in a study of T cells in Graves' hyperthyroidism and ophthalmopathy. Amplified TCR beta CDR3 regions derived from RNA transcripts. HTBI primers were the set used in a first-round RT-PCR of the TCR CDR3. Via MiXCR, TCRdb re-called the multiplex PCR reads, giving one row per CDR3 protein. The sample shows 660,000 or so distinct CDR3 sequences, about a fifth of them seen only once. Sequenced material: blood. All receptors derive from a man aged 25-45 years with Graves' ophthalmopathy.

V gene TRBV10-2 combines with J gene TRBJ2-1; 8 nucleotides agree with TRBD2. CDR1 WSHSY and CDR2 SAAADI come from the germline V gene. The V gene end was trimmed by 1 base and the J gene end by 6 bases; junction bases not matched to a gene: 2. CDR3 length: 14 amino acids. The CDR3, as DNA: TGCGCCAGCAGTGAGTTCGGGAGGGGCAATGAGCAGTTCTTC. Protein sequence: CASSEFGRGNEQFF.

The chain combines TRBV7-2 with TRBJ2-5; 7 bases align to TRBD2. This CDR3 spans 11 amino acids. Germline CDR1 and CDR2: SGHTA and FQGNSA. The ends lost 5 bases at V and 10 bases at J; junction bases unmatched: 4. CDR3 nucleotide sequence: TGTGCCAGCAGCCTAGGACTAGGCCAGTACTTC. Translated: CASSLGLGQYF.